This entry features one T cell receptor (beta chain) sequence. Healthy donors of bone marrow made up the group. In the PCR, 60 Vbeta and 13 Jbeta primers were used. Profiling relied on immunoSEQ multiplex PCR, and the TCRdb table lists in-frame clones only, not all of them. The data contain 140,000 to 150,000 clones, 73% of them seen just once; the ten biggest clones take up 1.5% to 2%. The sample comes from a study of cytomegalovirus exposure and HLA in healthy donors. Whole-study context: In an earlier analysis, 95 million to 140 million unique TCR beta sequences were found from 150 million to 200 million T cells.

Sequenced material: PBMCs. The clonotype comes from a woman in her late teens or twenties in good health and CMV-seronegative.

The CDR3 here is CASSSPTGTHEQYF. DNA for the CDR3: TGTGCCAGCAGCTCGCCTACAGGGACCCACGAGCAGTACTTC. V usage is TRBV5-4 and J usage is TRBJ2-7; tentative D call: TRBD1 (6 bases). The ends were cut back, 3 bases at V and 5 bases at J, with 15 bases in the middle. Per germline, CDR1 SGHNT and CDR2 YYREEE (reference sequence). The CDR3 spans 14 residues.